Included here is one T cell receptor (beta chain) sequence, with context. CDR3 size: 13 residues. Germline V gene sequence: CDR1 MNHEY, CDR2 SVGAGI. V was trimmed by 6 bases and J by 10 bases, leaving 19 bases between them. TCRdb keeps only in-frame clones here, not all; method: immunoSEQ multiplex PCR. The data show 350,000 to 400,000 clones, roughly nine tenths seen once. This record comes from a study of blood T cell repertoires in COVID-19. Material for sequencing was PBMCs or T cells enriched from blood (not recorded which). The chain couples TRBV6-5 to TRBJ2-7; D is perhaps TRBD1 (5 bases). This TCR was recovered from a woman aged 25-40 years who had recovered from COVID-19. The CDR3 spells CASRSVDTFLQYF. CDR3 DNA sequence: TGTGCCAGCAGGTCAGTGGACACCTTCCTCCAGTACTTC.